Presented here are 13 T cell receptor beta chains from one specimen sequenced in a study of cytomegalovirus exposure and HLA in healthy donors. The primer mix had 60 Vbeta and 13 Jbeta primers. Sequenced by immunoSEQ multiplex PCR; TCRdb stores in-frame clones only, minus some. The sample consists of about 200,000 clones, under 85% of them appearing once. The sample taken for sequencing was PBMCs. The source is a man aged 50 to 60 in good health and CMV-seronegative.

The chain is built from TRBV5-5 and TRBJ2-7; D gene unclear. Looked up from germline, CDR1 is SGHKS and CDR2 is YYEKEE (reference sequence). This CDR3 has 17 residues. Trimming shortened V by 0 bases and J by 1 base, and 17 bases separated the two germline ends. The CDR3 nucleotides read TGTGCCAGCAGCTTGGTTGGTTGGCCCCCCGAATCCTACGAGCAGTACTTC. Its protein product is CASSLVGWPPESYEQYF.

This clone was observed once. The chain joins TRBV6-5 to TRBJ2-7, with D tentatively TRBD2 (6 bases). This CDR3 has 15 residues. Germline V gene lookup returns CDR1 MNHEY and CDR2 SVGAGI. Trimming removed 5 bases at V and 4 bases at J, with 18 bases between. CDR3 sequence (DNA): TGTGCCAGCAGTACCTACATGCGGGGCGCGTACGAGCAGTACTTC. Its translation: CASSTYMRGAYEQYF.

The chain is built from TRBV19 and TRBJ2-7; 7 bases fit TRBD1. The CDR3 length is 14 residues. Germline V gives CDR1 LNHDA, CDR2 SQIVND (reference sequence). J lost 2 bases, V lost 4 bases, and 5 bases had no gene match. This chain's CDR3 is CASSRAQGAYEQYF. As DNA, the CDR3 is TGTGCCAGTAGTAGGGCGCAGGGGGCCTACGAGCAGTACTTC.

V is TRBV6-5 and J is TRBJ2-7; the D gene is possibly TRBD2 (7 bases). This CDR3 comprises 15 residues. Germline-derived CDR1 and CDR2 are MNHEY and SVGAGI. Deletions cut 0 bases from V and 4 bases from J, with 13 bases between. Here the CDR3 reads CASSYSEQGGYEQYF. The CDR3 coding sequence is TGTGCCAGCAGTTACTCGGAACAGGGAGGGTACGAGCAGTACTTC.

The gene calls are TRBV7-6 and TRBJ1-1, with 7 bases matching TRBD1. This CDR3 contains 11 residues. J gave up 8 bases and V 5 bases, and 2 bases lay outside the gene matches. Germline CDR1 is SGHVS and CDR2 is FNYEAQ. CDR3 sequence (DNA): TGTGCCAGCAGCCAGGGGGTAGAAGCTTTCTTT. Protein product: CASSQGVEAFF.

This clone was seen only a few times. The V call is TRBV27, the J call TRBJ1-1; 11 bases are shared with TRBD1. There are 16 residues in the CDR3. V was pared by 4 bases and J by 0 bases, with 4 bases of the junction left unmatched. Per the germline V gene, CDR1 is MNHEY and CDR2 is SMNVEV (reference sequence). In DNA form, the CDR3 reads TGTGCCAGCAGTTCCGGGACAGGGGGGTTGAACACTGAAGCTTTCTTT. It encodes CASSSGTGGLNTEAFF.

This chain joins TRBV10-3 and TRBJ2-7, with D perhaps TRBD2 (5 bases). This CDR3 contains 13 residues. CDR1 is ENHRY, CDR2 SYGVKD, per germline. Trimming took 10 bases from V and 4 from J, leaving 17 bases between them. CDR3: CATGIMSSYEQYF. The CDR3 DNA reads as TGTGCCACCGGGATAATGAGCAGTTACGAGCAGTACTTC.

CDR3 sequence (DNA): TGTGCCAGCAGCTTGGGAGGCCCGGGAGGATCCTACAATGAGCAGTTCTTC. It specifies CASSLGGPGGSYNEQFF. V usage is TRBV5-4 and J usage is TRBJ2-1, with 7 bases fitting TRBD2. The CDR3 covers 17 residues. The trim removed 0 bases at V and 1 base at J, leaving 7 bases unmatched. Per germline, CDR1 SGHNT and CDR2 YYREEE (reference sequence).

With respect to this clone: The same CDR3 also results from other DNA sequences found in this sample. The chain joins TRBV6-1 to TRBJ2-5; D is perhaps TRBD2 (5 bases). The V and J ends lost 8 bases and 4 bases respectively, with 11 bases between them. Germline V gene sequence: CDR1 MNHNS, CDR2 SASEGT. The CDR3 covers 12 residues. The CDR3 nucleotides are TGTGCCAGCCGGGATGGTTCAGAGACCCAGTACTTC. It translates to CASRDGSETQYF.

V usage is TRBV18 and J usage is TRBJ2-7; 9 bases fit TRBD2. V was pared by 1 base and J by 6 bases, with 4 bases of the junction left unmatched. Per germline, CDR1 KGHSH and CDR2 LQKENI. There are 14 residues in the CDR3. The CDR3 sequence is CASSPLSLAGEQYF. The CDR3 nucleotides read TGTGCCAGCTCACCACTATCACTAGCGGGCGAGCAGTACTTC.

The CDR3 reads CASSLGLAGAHNEQFF. CDR3 DNA: TGTGCCAGCAGCCTTGGACTAGCGGGAGCACACAATGAGCAGTTCTTC. The V and J genes are TRBV28 and TRBJ2-1; 13 bases agree with TRBD2. After removal of 6 bases from V and 5 bases from J, the junction contained 7 bases not matched to a gene. The CDR3 runs to 16 residues. Germline V lookup: CDR1 MDHEN, CDR2 SYDVKM.

The V and J genes are TRBV19 and TRBJ2-7, with 8 bases aligning to TRBD2. The CDR3 is 13 amino acids. V was pared by 9 bases and J by 2 bases, with 6 bases of the junction left unmatched. Germline CDR1 is LNHDA and CDR2 is SQIVND (reference sequence). This chain's CDR3 is CARGAGVAYEQYF. CDR3 nucleotide sequence: TGTGCCAGGGGAGCGGGGGTTGCCTACGAGCAGTACTTC.

The chain combines TRBV27 with TRBJ2-2; TRBD2 aligns across 8 bases. Germline lookup yields CDR1 MNHEY and CDR2 SMNVEV (reference sequence). Trimming cost V 6 bases and J 1 base; bases outside gene matches: 7. CDR3 length: 16 amino acids. CDR3 bases: TGTGCCAGCAGGGAGGGACTAGGAGGGAACACCGGGGAGCTGTTTTTT. Translation gives CASREGLGGNTGELFF.